This T cell receptor beta chain was observed in a study of cytomegalovirus exposure and HLA in healthy donors. Trimming removed 6 bases from V and 2 bases from J; junction bases left unmatched: 7. CDR3 size: 15 residues. Germline CDR1 SGHAT, CDR2 FQNNGV. The primer mix had 60 Vbeta and 13 Jbeta primers. Produced via immunoSEQ multiplex PCR; TCRdb's table is partial and in-frame only. The repertoire holds around 130,000 clones, with 61% as singletons. The source material was PBMCs. The origin of this receptor is a male donor in good health and CMV-seronegative. The chain combines TRBV11-2 with TRBJ1-5; 7 bases map to TRBD1. The CDR3 region has the DNA TGTGCCAGCAGTTTATTACAGGGGCGCAATCAGCCCCAGCATTTT. Translated: CASSLLQGRNQPQHF.